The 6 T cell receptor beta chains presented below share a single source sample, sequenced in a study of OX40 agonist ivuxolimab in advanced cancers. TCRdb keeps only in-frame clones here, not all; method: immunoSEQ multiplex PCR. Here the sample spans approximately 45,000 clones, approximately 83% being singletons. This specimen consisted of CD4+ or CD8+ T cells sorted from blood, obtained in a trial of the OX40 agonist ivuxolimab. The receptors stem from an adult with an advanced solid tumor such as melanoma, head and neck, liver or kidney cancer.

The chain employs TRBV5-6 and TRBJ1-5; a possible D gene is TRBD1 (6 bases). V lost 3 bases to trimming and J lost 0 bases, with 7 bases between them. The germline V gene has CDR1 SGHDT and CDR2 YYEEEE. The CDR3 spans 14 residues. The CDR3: CASSSGVSNQPQHF. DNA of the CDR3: TGTGCCAGCAGCTCAGGGGTTAGCAATCAGCCCCAGCATTTT.

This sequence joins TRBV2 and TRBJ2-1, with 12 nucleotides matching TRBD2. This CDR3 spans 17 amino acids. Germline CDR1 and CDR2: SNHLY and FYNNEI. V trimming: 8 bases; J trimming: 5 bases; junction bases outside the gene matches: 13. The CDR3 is CASGGRGRTSGNNEQFF. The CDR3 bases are TGTGCCAGCGGGGGCAGGGGAAGGACTAGCGGGAACAATGAGCAGTTCTTC.

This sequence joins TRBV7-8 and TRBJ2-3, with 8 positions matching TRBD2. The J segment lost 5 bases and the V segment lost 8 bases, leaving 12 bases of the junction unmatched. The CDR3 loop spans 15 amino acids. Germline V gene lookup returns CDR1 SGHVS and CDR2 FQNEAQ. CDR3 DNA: TGTGCCAGCGGTGAGGAGCGGGAGAGGGAAGATACGCAGTATTTT. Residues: CASGEEREREDTQYF.

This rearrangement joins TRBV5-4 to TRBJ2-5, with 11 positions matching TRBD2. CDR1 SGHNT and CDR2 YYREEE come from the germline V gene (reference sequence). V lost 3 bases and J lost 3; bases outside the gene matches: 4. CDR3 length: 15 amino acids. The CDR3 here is CASSYTLAGEETQYF. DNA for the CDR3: TGTGCCAGCAGCTACACACTAGCGGGGGAAGAGACCCAGTACTTC.

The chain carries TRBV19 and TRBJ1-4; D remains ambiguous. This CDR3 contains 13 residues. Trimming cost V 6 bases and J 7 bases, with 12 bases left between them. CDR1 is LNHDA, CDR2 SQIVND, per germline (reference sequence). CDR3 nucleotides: TGTGCCAGTAGCCCCCGGTCAGCTGAAAAACTGTTTTTT. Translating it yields CASSPRSAEKLFF.

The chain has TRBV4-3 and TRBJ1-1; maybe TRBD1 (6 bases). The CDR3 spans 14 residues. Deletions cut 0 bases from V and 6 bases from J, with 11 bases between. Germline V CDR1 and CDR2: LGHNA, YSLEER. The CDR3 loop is CASSQDSTGPEAFF. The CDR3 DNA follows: TGCGCCAGCAGCCAAGATAGTACAGGGCCTGAAGCTTTCTTT.